This T cell receptor (beta chain) was observed in a study of blood T cell repertoires in COVID-19 (dated by TCRdb to 2018 to 2020). About the study as a whole: The collaborator samples originated in the United States, Italy and Spain and spanned the acute and convalescent phases of COVID-19. The material from the prospective study consisted of cDNA or gDNA derived from T cells, B-cell-depleted T cells, or PBMCs. Deeply sampled blood TCRbeta repertoires from subjects exposed to, actively infected with, or recovered from COVID-19 were included in the dataset. The repertoires were made available in a free public database intended to serve as a resource for research on the immune response to SARS-CoV-2. The samples were drawn from two sources: the first 160 participants of the ongoing ImmuneRACE study, and over 1,000 subjects contributed by 6 global collaborators. A de-identified subject ID, COVID-19 status, age in years and sex were almost always included in the sample metadata. Where HLA class I and class II types were available, the types were taken from metadata supplied by the sample provider, not from assay-based typing. What the authors observed across the whole study: The quantity of clinical and demographic metadata differed by source and by participant and was supplied without curation.

V is clipped by 9 bases and J by 1 base, and the sequence between their germline boundaries is 9 bases long. There are 13 amino acids in the CDR3, from cysteine to phenylalanine inclusive. Solely the CDR3 DNA is kept, with 39 bases framed from the first base. As encoded in the germline V gene, CDR1 is MNHEY while CDR2 is SVGAGI. TCRbeta CDR3 regions were amplified from genomic DNA by means of the immunoSEQ Assay, a bias-controlled multiplex PCR. Per the original workflow: The number of nucleated cells in each sample was estimated from the amplification of reference gene primers within the assay. Sequence reads were collapsed and filtered to measure the absolute abundance of every unique TCRbeta CDR3 rearrangement. For each sample, productive Simpson clonality was calculated as the square root of Simpson's diversity index across productive rearrangements. As stored in TCRdb, this immuneACCESS dataset retains in-frame rearrangements with V and J assigned. A fraction of the clones does not appear; measured against another copy, unresolved V genes explain less than half of the discrepancy, and the remainder lacks a known reason. V, J and clone size are those of that table, while D and trimming were read from the DNA. The sample data list about 150,000 clones, and around 91% of these were observed just once. The top ten constitute 13% of the sample.

Concerning this clone: Its antigen is currently not known. The record has no base qualities; no much larger clone is one base away.

At one collaborating source in Seattle, patients were enrolled during active infection and were followed longitudinally through the course of disease. Each collaborating institution followed its own protocols to collect whole blood in K2EDTA tubes. For TCRbeta analysis, collaborator samples were shipped as frozen whole blood, as isolated PBMCs, or as DNA extracted from either sample type. The rearranged chain carries TRBV6-5 and TRBJ2-2; D gene: possibly TRBD1, on 6 matching bases. What was sequenced was peripheral blood. The sequence came from a man aged 18 to 29 with COVID-19, enrolled during active disease. CDR3 loop: CASQGLNTGELFF. Read as DNA, the sequence is TGTGCCAGTCAGGGGCTGAACACCGGGGAGCTGTTTTTT.